This TCR beta chain emerged from a study of blood T cell repertoires in COVID-19. The CDR3 sequence is 15 residues long. V was clipped by 5 bases and J by 3 bases, with 16 bases between them. CDR1 and CDR2 (germline): SGHVS, FNYEAQ. Method: immunoSEQ multiplex PCR; TCRdb's copy keeps in-frame clones and lacks some. This sample yields 60,000 to 75,000 clones, of which approximately 89% are seen a single time; roughly 7% belongs to the top ten. The rearrangement joins TRBV7-6 to TRBJ1-1; no reliable D call. Sequenced material: peripheral blood. This clonotype was obtained from a man aged 55 to 70 with acute or convalescent COVID-19. The CDR3 spells CASSPALGRDTEAFF. The CDR3 coding sequence is TGTGCCAGCAGCCCCGCGTTAGGGAGGGACACTGAAGCTTTCTTT.